The 2 T cell receptor beta chains presented below share a single source sample, sequenced in a study of identical twins. A single record per CDR3 protein comes from TCRdb applying MiXCR to the 5' RACE reads. The sample gives fewer than 250,000 distinct CDR3 sequences, around 7.6% of which show up once; 5.4% is in the top ten. The same data also contributed to another study, on yellow fever vaccine responses in identical twins.

Sequenced: CD8+ T cells sorted from blood. The receptors were gathered from a woman between 18 and 29 years old in good health.

This clonotype has more than one count but fewer than ten. The DNA of the CDR3 is TGTGCCAGCAGCTTGGTTTCCCCAGGGCTGGATGGCTACACCTTC. It is translated as CASSLVSPGLDGYTF. V gene TRBV5-6 combines with J gene TRBJ1-2; maybe TRBD1 (5 bases). V was cut by 0 bases and J by 6 bases, with 15 bases left in between. The CDR3 extends over 15 amino acids. The germline V gene has CDR1 SGHDT and CDR2 YYEEEE.

This clonotype was observed a few times. The chain has TRBV4-1 and TRBJ2-7, with 7 positions matching TRBD1. V gave up 4 bases and J gave up 3 bases; unmatched junction bases: 9. This CDR3 has 15 amino acids. Germline V gene sequence: CDR1 MGHRA, CDR2 YSYEKL. CDR3 region: CASSRSGTEGYEQYF. CDR3 DNA sequence: TGCGCCAGCAGCCGGTCCGGGACAGAGGGCTACGAGCAGTACTTC.